Listed below are T cell receptor beta chains from one sample, sequenced in a study of cytomegalovirus exposure and HLA in healthy donors. Sequencing used immunoSEQ multiplex PCR; TCRdb keeps in-frame clones, though not all of them. The profile covers about 190,000 clones, with over 70% appearing a single time and around 3.2% taken by the ten largest. Sample: PBMCs. The receptor set was obtained from a woman aged 30 to 39 in good health and CMV-seropositive. CDR3s leave out the opening cysteine and the closing phenylalanine or tryptophan. The order of the fields is CDR3 protein, CDR3 length, V gene.

ASSSGFWSDEQF	12	TRBV5-1
ASGDSYEQY	9	TRBV2
ASSLRSGASTDTQY	14	TRBV11-2
ASSLFPRGEKLF	12	TRBV28
ASSLASGRVEQF	12	TRBV28
ASSEEAASGGSKNIQY	16	TRBV2
ASSLGASGRATDTQY	15	TRBV5-1
ASSLGQGSYGYT	12	TRBV19
ASSQVPHGTSGSRYNEQF	18	TRBV4-1
ASSHDKNRDYEQY	13	TRBV5-1
ASSFGTDSYEQY	12	TRBV7-9
ASSILDRESDTQY	13	TRBV9
ASSEQGVGSEQY	12	TRBV2
SSSLYWGQTGANVLT	15	TRBV7-9
ASSRGTGKVETQY	13	TRBV14
ASSPSGFPYEQY	12	TRBV7-9
ATSRATAGGPGETQY	15	TRBV15
ASSLSLAGILGELF	14	TRBV5-4
ASSLVAGGTEAF	12	TRBV5-8
ASSSPGVYEQY	11	TRBV7-9
ASSPQTGGGNTIY	13	TRBV11-3
ASSAQGGAYSNQPQH	15	TRBV27
ASSFGSSYEQY	11	TRBV5-1
ASSPAEGNTEAF	12	TRBV18
ASSLRDRVTDTQY	13	TRBV27
ASSETGVSYNEQF	13	TRBV6-1
ASSPGTSGRGEQY	13	TRBV27
ASSHSGRALEQY	12	TRBV5-4
ASSVRGNTIY	10	TRBV2
ASTWLTGIGNEQF	13	TRBV6-6
ASRVNGDGGDTQY	13	TRBV28
ASSTKGGEGSNYNEQF	16	TRBV27
ASSQDMYEQF	10	TRBV4-1
ASSLYYRTNEAF	12	TRBV28
ASSSKEKAF	9	TRBV18
ATRYREGYEQY	11	TRBV5-1
ASSLELRGAFTEAF	14	TRBV11-2
ASSLTGQGTEAF	12	TRBV11-2
ASEPGQTNTEAF	12	TRBV21-1